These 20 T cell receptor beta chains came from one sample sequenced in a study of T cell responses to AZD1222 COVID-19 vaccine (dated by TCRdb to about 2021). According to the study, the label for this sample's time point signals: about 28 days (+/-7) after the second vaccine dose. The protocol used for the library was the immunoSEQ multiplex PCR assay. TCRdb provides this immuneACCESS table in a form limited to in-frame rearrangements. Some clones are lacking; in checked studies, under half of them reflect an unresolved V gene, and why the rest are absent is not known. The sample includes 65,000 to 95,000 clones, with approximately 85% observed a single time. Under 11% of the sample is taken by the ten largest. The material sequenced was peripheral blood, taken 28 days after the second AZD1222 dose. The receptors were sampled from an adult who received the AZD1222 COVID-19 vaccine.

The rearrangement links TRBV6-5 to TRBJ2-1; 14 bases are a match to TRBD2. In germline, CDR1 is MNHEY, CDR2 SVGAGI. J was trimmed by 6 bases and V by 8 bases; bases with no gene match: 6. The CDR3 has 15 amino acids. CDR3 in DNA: TGTGCCAGCGCCAGACTAGCGGGGGGGCTCAATGAGCAGTTCTTC. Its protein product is CASARLAGGLNEQFF.

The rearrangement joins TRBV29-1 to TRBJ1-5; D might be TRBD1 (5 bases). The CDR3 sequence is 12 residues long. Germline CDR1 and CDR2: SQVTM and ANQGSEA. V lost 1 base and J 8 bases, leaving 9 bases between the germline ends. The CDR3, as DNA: TGCAGCGTTGAAGGCGGGGGGGAGCCCCAGCATTTT. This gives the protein CSVEGGGEPQHF.

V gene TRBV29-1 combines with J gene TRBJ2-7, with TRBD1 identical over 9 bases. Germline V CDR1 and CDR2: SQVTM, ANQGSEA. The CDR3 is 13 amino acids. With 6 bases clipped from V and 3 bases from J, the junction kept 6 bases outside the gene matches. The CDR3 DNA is TGCAGCGTGACGACAGGGGGGATCTACGAGCAGTACTTC. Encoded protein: CSVTTGGIYEQYF.

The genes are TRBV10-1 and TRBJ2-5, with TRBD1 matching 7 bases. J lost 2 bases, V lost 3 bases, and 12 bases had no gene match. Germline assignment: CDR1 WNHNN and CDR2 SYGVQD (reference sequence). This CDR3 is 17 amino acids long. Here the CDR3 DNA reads TGCGCCAGCAGTGAAGGAGTTACAGGGGCGAGGCAAGAGACCCAGTACTTC. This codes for CASSEGVTGARQETQYF.

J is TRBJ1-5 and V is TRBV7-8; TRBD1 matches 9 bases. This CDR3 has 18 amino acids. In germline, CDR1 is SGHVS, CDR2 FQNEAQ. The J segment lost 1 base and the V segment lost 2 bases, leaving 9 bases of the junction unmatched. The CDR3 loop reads CASSLSGGTGWSNQPQHF. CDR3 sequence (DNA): TGTGCCAGCAGCTTATCAGGAGGGACAGGGTGGAGCAATCAGCCCCAGCATTTT. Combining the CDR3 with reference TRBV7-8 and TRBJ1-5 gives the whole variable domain GAGVSQSPRYKVAKRGQDVALRCDPISGHVSLFWYQQALGQGPEFLTYFQNEAQLDKSGLPSDRFFAERPEGSVSTLKIQRTQQEDSAVYLCASSLSGGTGWSNQPQHFGDGTRLSIL.

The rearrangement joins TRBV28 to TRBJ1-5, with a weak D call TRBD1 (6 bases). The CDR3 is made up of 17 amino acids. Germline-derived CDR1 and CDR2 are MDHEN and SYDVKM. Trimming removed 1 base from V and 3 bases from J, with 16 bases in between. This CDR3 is CASSLYLVDRHNQPQHF. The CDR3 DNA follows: TGTGCCAGCAGTTTATATCTCGTCGACAGGCACAATCAGCCCCAGCATTTT.

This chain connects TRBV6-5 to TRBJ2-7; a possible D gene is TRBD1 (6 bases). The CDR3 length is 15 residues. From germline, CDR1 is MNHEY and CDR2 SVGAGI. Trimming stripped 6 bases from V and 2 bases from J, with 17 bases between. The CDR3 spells CASSLTGLGAYEQYF. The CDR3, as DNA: TGTGCCAGCAGCCTTACAGGGTTAGGAGCCTACGAGCAGTACTTC.

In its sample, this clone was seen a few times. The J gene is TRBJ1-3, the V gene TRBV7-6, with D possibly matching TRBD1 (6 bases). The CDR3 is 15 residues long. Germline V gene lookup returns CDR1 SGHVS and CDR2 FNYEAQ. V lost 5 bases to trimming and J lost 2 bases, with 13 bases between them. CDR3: CASSEDQGTGNTIYF. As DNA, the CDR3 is TGTGCCAGCAGCGAAGACCAGGGGACTGGAAACACCATATATTTT. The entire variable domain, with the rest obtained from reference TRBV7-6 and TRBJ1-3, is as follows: GAGVSQSPRYKVTKRGQDVALRCDPISGHVSLYWYRQALGQGPEFLTYFNYEAQQDKSGLPNDRFSAERPEGSISTLTIQRTEQRDSAMYRCASSEDQGTGNTIYFGEGSWLTVV.

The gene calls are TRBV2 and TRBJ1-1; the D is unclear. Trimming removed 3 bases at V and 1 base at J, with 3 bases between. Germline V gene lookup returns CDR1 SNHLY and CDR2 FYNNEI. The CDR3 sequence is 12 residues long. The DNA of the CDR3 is TGTGCCAGCAGTGATGCGAACACTGAAGCTTTCTTT. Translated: CASSDANTEAFF.

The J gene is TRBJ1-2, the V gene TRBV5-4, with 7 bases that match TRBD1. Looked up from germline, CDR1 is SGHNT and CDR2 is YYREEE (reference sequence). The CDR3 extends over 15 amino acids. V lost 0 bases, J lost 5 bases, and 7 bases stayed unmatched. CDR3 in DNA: TGTGCCAGCAGCTTGGCCTTGACAGGGATTTATGGCTACACCTTC. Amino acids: CASSLALTGIYGYTF.

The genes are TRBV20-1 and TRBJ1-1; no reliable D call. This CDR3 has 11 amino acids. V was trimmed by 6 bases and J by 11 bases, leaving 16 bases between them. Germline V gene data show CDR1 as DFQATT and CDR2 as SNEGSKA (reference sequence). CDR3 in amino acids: CSARPGVEAFF. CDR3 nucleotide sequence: TGCAGTGCCCGACCGGGAGTTGAGGCTTTCTTT.

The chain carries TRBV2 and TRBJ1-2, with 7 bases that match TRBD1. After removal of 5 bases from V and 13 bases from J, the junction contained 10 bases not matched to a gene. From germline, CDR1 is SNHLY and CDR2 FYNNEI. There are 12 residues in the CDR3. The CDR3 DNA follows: TGTGCCAGCAGTTTAGACAGGGCCTCCCCCACCTTC. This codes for CASSLDRASPTF.

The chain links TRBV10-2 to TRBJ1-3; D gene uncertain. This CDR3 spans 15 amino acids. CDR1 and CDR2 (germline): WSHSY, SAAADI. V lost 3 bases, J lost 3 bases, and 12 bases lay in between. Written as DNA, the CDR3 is TGCGCCAGCAGTGAAGGCCACACTCTTGGAAACACCATATATTTT. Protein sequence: CASSEGHTLGNTIYF.

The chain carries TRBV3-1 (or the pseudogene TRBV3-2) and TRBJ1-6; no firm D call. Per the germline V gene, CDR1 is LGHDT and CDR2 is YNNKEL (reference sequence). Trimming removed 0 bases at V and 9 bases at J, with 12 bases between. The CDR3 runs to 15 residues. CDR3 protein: CASSQDNNNRSPLHF. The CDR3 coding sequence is TGTGCCAGCAGCCAAGATAATAACAACCGTTCACCCCTCCACTTT.

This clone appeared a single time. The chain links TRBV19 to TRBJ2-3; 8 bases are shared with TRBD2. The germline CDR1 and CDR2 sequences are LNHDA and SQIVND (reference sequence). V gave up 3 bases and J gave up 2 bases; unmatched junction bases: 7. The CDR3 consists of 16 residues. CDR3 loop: CASSIKAGGHTDTQYF. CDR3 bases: TGTGCCAGTAGTATTAAGGCGGGGGGTCACACAGATACGCAGTATTTT.

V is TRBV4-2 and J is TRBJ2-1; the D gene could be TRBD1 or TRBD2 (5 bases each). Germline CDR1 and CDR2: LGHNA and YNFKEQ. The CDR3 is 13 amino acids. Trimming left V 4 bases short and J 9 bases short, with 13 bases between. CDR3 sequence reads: CASSRPGTLEQFF. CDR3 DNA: TGTGCCAGCAGCCGGCCGGGGACGCTTGAGCAGTTCTTC.

The CDR3 bases are TGTGCCAGTAGTCTCGGAAATGGCTACACCTTC. Its protein is CASSLGNGYTF. The gene calls are TRBV19 and TRBJ1-2; D unresolved. The CDR3 runs to 11 residues. Per germline, CDR1 LNHDA and CDR2 SQIVND (reference sequence). Deletions cut 5 bases from V and 6 bases from J, with 7 bases between.

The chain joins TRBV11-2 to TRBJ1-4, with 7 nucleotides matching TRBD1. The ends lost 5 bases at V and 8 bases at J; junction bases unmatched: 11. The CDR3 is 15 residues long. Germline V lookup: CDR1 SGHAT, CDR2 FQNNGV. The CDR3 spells CASSPQDRVGEKLFF. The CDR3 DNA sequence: TGTGCCAGCAGCCCTCAAGACAGGGTGGGCGAAAAACTGTTTTTT.

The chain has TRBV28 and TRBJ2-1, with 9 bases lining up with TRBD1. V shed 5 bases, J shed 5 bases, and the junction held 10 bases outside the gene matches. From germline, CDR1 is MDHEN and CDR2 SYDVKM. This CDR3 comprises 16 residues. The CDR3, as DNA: TGTGCCAGCAGTATATCCGGGACAGGGTCCAACAATGAGCAGTTCTTC. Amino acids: CASSISGTGSNNEQFF.

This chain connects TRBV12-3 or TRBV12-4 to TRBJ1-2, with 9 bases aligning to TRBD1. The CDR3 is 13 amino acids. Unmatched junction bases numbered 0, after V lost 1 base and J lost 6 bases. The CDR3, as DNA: TGTGCCAGCAGTTTAGGGACAGGGGATGGCTACACCTTC. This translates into CASSLGTGDGYTF.